The clone carrying this TCR beta chain was counted between two and nine times. What it binds is unknown. Constant-segment primers were used for 5'RACE, and the resulting TCR alpha and TCR beta cDNA libraries carried sample barcodes and UMIs. TCRdb re-called the 5' RACE reads through MiXCR, storing one row per CDR3 protein. The sample gives about 560,000 distinct CDR3 sequences, about 18% of which show up once; about 7.5% is in the top ten. These data come from a study of T-cell memory formation after mild COVID-19. General study findings and limits: Day 15 to 85 contracting clones showed balanced CD4/CD8; later expanders leaned CD4+. That cross-reactive memory joined was suggested by some responding clones appearing in pre-infection memory. Clones that contracted clustered mainly in CM and EM if CD4+ and in EMRA if CD8+.

V lost 0 bases to trimming and J lost 9 bases; unmatched junction nucleotides: 7. CDR3 length equals 15 residues. The clonotype comes from an adult woman who had mild COVID-19 (a few samples of this study predate the infection). Cell type and time point are not known. Material: PBMCs or a T cell subset sorted from them (not recorded which). The chain is built from TRBV12-3 or TRBV12-4 and TRBJ2-1, with 8 bases matching TRBD1. The CDR3 DNA is TGTGCCAGCAGTTTAGCGCGACAGGGGAAGAGTGAGCAGTTCTTC. Translating gives CASSLARQGKSEQFF.